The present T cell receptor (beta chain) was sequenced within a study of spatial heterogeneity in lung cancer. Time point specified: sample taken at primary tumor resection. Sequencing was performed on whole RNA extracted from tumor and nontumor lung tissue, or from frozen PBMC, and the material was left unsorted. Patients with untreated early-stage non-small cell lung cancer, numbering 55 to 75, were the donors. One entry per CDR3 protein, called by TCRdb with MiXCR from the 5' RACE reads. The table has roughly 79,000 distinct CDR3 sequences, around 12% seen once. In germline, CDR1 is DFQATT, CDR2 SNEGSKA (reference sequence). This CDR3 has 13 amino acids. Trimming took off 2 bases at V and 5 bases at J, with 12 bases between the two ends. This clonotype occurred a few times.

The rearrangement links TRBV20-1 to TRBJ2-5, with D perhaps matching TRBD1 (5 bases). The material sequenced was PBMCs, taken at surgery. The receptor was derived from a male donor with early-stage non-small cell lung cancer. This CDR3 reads CSARRGTFETQYF. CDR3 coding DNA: TGCAGTGCTAGAAGGGGCACATTCGAGACCCAGTACTTC.